This record covers a single TCR beta chain. This sample also contains other DNA sequences that code for the same CDR3. The data derive from a study of technical replicates of blood from a handful of donors. This CDR3 region has 13 residues. Germline V lookup: CDR1 SEHNR, CDR2 FQNEAQ (reference sequence). V lost 3 bases and J lost 4, with 9 bases in between. Some clones are missing from TCRdb's copy, which holds only in-frame ones; the method was immunoSEQ multiplex PCR. The sample carries tens of thousands of clones, roughly 93% recorded once. This TCR derives from a human donor in good health. The specimen was T cells isolated from PBMCs. The rearrangement joins TRBV7-9 to TRBJ1-2; D is possibly TRBD1 (5 bases). The CDR3 protein is CASSLGGTYGYTF. For the CDR3, the DNA is TGTGCCAGCAGCTTGGGAGGGACCTATGGCTACACCTTC.